A single sample is the source of the 32 T cell receptor beta chains below, sequenced in a study of T-cell reconstitution after alpha-beta-depleted transplantation in children. Researchers prepared the TCRbeta library using unique molecular identifiers, the study reports. TCRdb re-analysed the PCR reads in MiXCR, keeping a single row per CDR3 protein. The data hold 500,000 to 600,000 distinct CDR3 sequences, with 27% observed a single time. This specimen was PBMCs, taken before TCRalphabeta/CD19-depleted stem cell transplant. The receptor set was obtained from a boy under two years old with Wiskott-Aldrich syndrome, due to receive a stem cell transplant.

The rearrangement joins TRBV12-3 or TRBV12-4 to TRBJ2-3; no clear D. V was shortened by 3 bases and J by 2 bases, with 6 bases between the two germline ends. The CDR3 is made up of 13 amino acids. The CDR3 DNA is TGTGCCAGCAGTTTCGGTATCACAGATACGCAGTATTTT. This sequence encodes CASSFGITDTQYF.

The sample holds a few counts of this clonotype. The gene calls are TRBV24-1 and TRBJ2-2; D remains ambiguous. This CDR3 is 14 amino acids long. V was trimmed by 7 bases and J by 1 base, leaving 9 bases between them. From germline, CDR1 is KGHDR and CDR2 SFDVKD. The CDR3 DNA sequence: TGTGCCACCAGACGTGACCGGAACACCGGGGAGCTGTTTTTT. This translates into CATRRDRNTGELFF.

The chain couples TRBV7-6 to TRBJ2-7, with TRBD2 matching 8 bases. The trim removed 1 base at V and 3 bases at J, leaving 8 bases unmatched. The CDR3 has 16 amino acids. CDR1 is SGHVS, CDR2 FNYEAQ, per germline. CDR3 region: CASSLGASGPIYEQYF. CDR3 DNA: TGTGCCAGCAGCTTAGGGGCTAGCGGGCCTATCTACGAGCAGTACTTC.

This chain connects TRBV5-1 to TRBJ2-1; 12 bases are shared with TRBD2. J gave up 7 bases and V 0 bases, and 8 bases lay outside the gene matches. The germline V gene has CDR1 SGHRS and CDR2 YFSETQ. This CDR3 is built from 17 residues. CDR3 residues: CASSLGPSGRAGNEQFF. The CDR3 DNA is TGCGCCAGCAGCTTGGGCCCTAGCGGGAGGGCCGGGAATGAGCAGTTCTTC. The full variable domain, completed using reference TRBV5-1 and TRBJ2-1, is KAGVTQTPRYLIKTRGQQVTLSCSPISGHRSVSWYQQTPGQGLQFLFEYFSETQRNKGNFPGRFSGRQFSNSRSEMNVSTLELGDSALYLCASSLGPSGRAGNEQFFGPGTRLTVL.

This clonotype appeared a single time. The rearrangement links TRBV11-3 to TRBJ2-2; D may correspond to TRBD1 or TRBD2 (5 bases each). The CDR3 length is 15 residues. V lost 5 bases and J lost 4, with 14 bases in between. CDR1 and CDR2 from the germline V gene are SGHNT and YENEEA. CDR3 DNA sequence: TGTGCCAGCAGCCTAGGACATGCGGGCACCGGGGAGCTGTTTTTT. As protein: CASSLGHAGTGELFF.

The chain joins TRBV24-1 to TRBJ2-1, with D hard to call. CDR3 length: 14 residues. Trimming cost V 4 bases and J 1 base, with 7 bases left between them. CDR1 KGHDR and CDR2 SFDVKD come from the germline V gene. The CDR3 region is CATSEVGSYNEQFF. CDR3 bases: TGTGCCACCAGTGAAGTAGGTTCCTACAATGAGCAGTTCTTC.

This chain connects TRBV7-9 to TRBJ2-1; 11 nucleotides match TRBD2. The V gene's germline CDR1 is SEHNR and CDR2 FQNEAQ (reference sequence). CDR3 length: 15 amino acids. V lost 5 bases to trimming and J lost 7 bases; unmatched junction nucleotides: 7. The CDR3 sequence: CASSTRTSGPNEQFF. In nucleotides, the CDR3 is TGTGCCAGCAGCACTCGGACTAGCGGGCCAAATGAGCAGTTCTTC.

This clonotype was recorded a few times. The J gene is TRBJ2-3, the V gene TRBV15, with TRBD2 identical over 11 bases. After removal of 5 bases from V and 4 bases from J, the junction contained 11 bases not matched to a gene. The CDR3 totals 17 residues. The germline V gene has CDR1 LNHNV and CDR2 YYDKDF (reference sequence). The DNA for the CDR3 is TGTGCCACCAGCGCTGGGCCCTGGACTAGCGGGTCAGATACGCAGTATTTT. It specifies CATSAGPWTSGSDTQYF.

The chain recombines TRBV7-9 with TRBJ1-4; TRBD1 aligns across 8 bases. Unmatched junction bases numbered 9, after V lost 1 base and J lost 5 bases. The V gene's germline CDR1 is SEHNR and CDR2 FQNEAQ (reference sequence). CDR3 size: 17 residues. The CDR3 spells CASSLGLGTGWNEKLFF. CDR3 DNA: TGTGCCAGCAGCTTAGGGTTGGGGACAGGCTGGAATGAAAAACTGTTTTTT.

The chain combines TRBV5-1 with TRBJ1-1; TRBD1 is a possible D gene (5 bases). CDR1 SGHRS and CDR2 YFSETQ come from the germline V gene. Trimming cost V 7 bases and J 1 base, with 11 bases left between them. The CDR3 consists of 13 residues. This CDR3 is CASGRGQNTEAFF. CDR3 DNA sequence: TGCGCCAGCGGCCGAGGACAGAACACTGAAGCTTTCTTT. The full variable domain, in which reference TRBV5-1 and TRBJ1-1 provide the parts outside the CDR3, is KAGVTQTPRYLIKTRGQQVTLSCSPISGHRSVSWYQQTPGQGLQFLFEYFSETQRNKGNFPGRFSGRQFSNSRSEMNVSTLELGDSALYLCASGRGQNTEAFFGQGTRLTVV.

The sample holds a few counts of this clonotype. The chain has TRBV6-1 and TRBJ2-2, with TRBD1 as a possible D gene (6 bases). V was cut by 7 bases and J by 4 bases, with 13 bases left in between. CDR1 is MNHNS, CDR2 SASEGT, per germline. The length of the CDR3 is 14 residues. The CDR3 loop is CASTTLQGTGELFF. In DNA form, the CDR3 reads TGTGCCAGCACCACTCTACAGGGCACCGGGGAGCTGTTTTTT.

This clonotype was seen a few times. The chain is built from TRBV5-1 and TRBJ2-1; D remains ambiguous. Germline V gene data show CDR1 as SGHRS and CDR2 as YFSETQ. The CDR3 is 15 amino acids. The V and J ends lost 0 bases and 2 bases respectively, with 9 bases between them. The CDR3 DNA follows: TGCGCCAGCAGCTTGGACGGGCCTCCCTACAATGAGCAGTTCTTC. Residues: CASSLDGPPYNEQFF.

The J gene is TRBJ2-6, the V gene TRBV5-1; no firm D call. Per the germline V gene, CDR1 is SGHRS and CDR2 is YFSETQ. The CDR3 is 14 amino acids. The V gene lost 7 bases and the J gene lost 0 bases, with 8 bases spanning the gap. This CDR3 is CASGSTSGANVLTF. The CDR3 coding sequence is TGCGCCAGCGGATCAACCTCTGGGGCCAACGTCCTGACTTTC.

CDR3: CASVRGPQETQYF. CDR3 nucleotides: TGTGCCAGCGTCCGGGGCCCACAAGAGACCCAGTACTTC. The chain uses TRBV2 and TRBJ2-5; D is possibly TRBD1 or TRBD2 (5 bases each). The V end was cut by 8 bases, the J end by 2 bases, with 12 bases between. Germline CDR1 SNHLY, CDR2 FYNNEI. This CDR3 comprises 13 residues.

This rearrangement joins TRBV7-2 to TRBJ2-7, with 9 bases aligning to TRBD1. The junction had 6 bases not matched to a gene; V was cut back by 5 bases and J by 7 bases. Germline V CDR1 and CDR2: SGHTA, FQGNSA. This CDR3 is built from 13 residues. The CDR3 DNA reads as TGTGCCAGCAGCCGAGACGGGACAGGGGAGCAGTACTTC. Its translation: CASSRDGTGEQYF.

This clonotype has a handful of counts. J is TRBJ2-7 and V is TRBV5-1, with 7 bases fitting TRBD1. Germline values: CDR1 SGHRS, CDR2 YFSETQ. The CDR3 is 16 residues long. V shed 3 bases and J 6 bases; nucleotides not matched to a gene: 15. The CDR3 loop reads CASSYGQELRAFEQYF. CDR3 in DNA: TGCGCCAGCAGCTATGGACAGGAGCTACGCGCCTTCGAGCAGTACTTC.

The chain carries TRBV7-2 and TRBJ2-3, with TRBD2 identical over 8 bases. V lost 5 bases to trimming and J lost 0 bases; unmatched junction nucleotides: 10. The germline gives CDR1 SGHTA, CDR2 FQGNSA. The CDR3 loop spans 17 amino acids. DNA of the CDR3: TGTGCCAGCAGCATACGAGCGGGAGCAGCAAGCACAGATACGCAGTATTTT. Encoded protein: CASSIRAGAASTDTQYF.

The V gene is TRBV5-1, the J gene TRBJ2-3; D is perhaps TRBD2 (6 bases). Germline CDR1 SGHRS, CDR2 YFSETQ. The CDR3 covers 14 residues. Trimming pared 5 bases from V and 2 bases from J, leaving 12 bases between. DNA for the CDR3: TGCGCCAGCAGGGCCTCGGGGGACACAGATACGCAGTATTTT. It is translated as CASRASGDTDTQYF.

In this sample, this clonotype turned up a few times. The CDR3 here is CSSTANTEAFF. The DNA of the CDR3 is TGCAGTTCGACCGCGAACACTGAAGCTTTCTTT. This rearrangement joins TRBV20-1 to TRBJ1-1; no reliable D call. Germline V lookup: CDR1 DFQATT, CDR2 SNEGSKA (reference sequence). CDR3 length: 11 amino acids. Between the trimmed V and J ends, which lost 8 bases and 1 base, there was a span of 8 bases.

There are a few counts of this clonotype. V is TRBV12-5 and J is TRBJ1-1; D possibly corresponds to TRBD1 (6 bases). The germline V and J ends were trimmed by 4 bases and 5 bases, with 17 bases remaining between them. CDR1 LGHNT and CDR2 FRNRAP come from the germline V gene. This CDR3 contains 15 residues. CDR3 nucleotides: TGTGCTAGTGGTTCCCCGGGAGGGGGGGAAACTGAAGCTTTCTTT. Translation gives CASGSPGGGETEAFF.

CDR3 amino acids: CASSQDQGTDTQYF. The CDR3 DNA reads as TGTGCCAGCAGCCAAGATCAGGGCACAGATACGCAGTATTTT. The chain combines TRBV4-2 with TRBJ2-3; no clear D gene. This CDR3 has 14 residues. Trimming removed 0 bases from V and 1 base from J, with 5 bases in between. The V gene's germline CDR1 is LGHNA and CDR2 YNFKEQ.

As DNA, the CDR3 is TGCAGTGCTAGTGTCTACCAAGAGACCCAGTACTTC. Translation gives CSASVYQETQYF. The chain has TRBV20-1 and TRBJ2-5; no clear D. Germline lookup yields CDR1 DFQATT and CDR2 SNEGSKA (reference sequence). The CDR3 sequence is 12 residues long. Trimming took 3 bases from V and 0 from J, leaving 5 bases between them.

This clonotype turned up a few times. The rearrangement uses TRBV20-1 and TRBJ1-4, with no clear D. CDR3 length: 13 residues. Germline V gene data show CDR1 as DFQATT and CDR2 as SNEGSKA (reference sequence). V shed 2 bases and J shed 6 bases, with 10 bases lying between them. CDR3 residues: CSARIHSYEKLFF. CDR3 nucleotide sequence: TGCAGTGCTAGAATCCACAGTTATGAAAAACTGTTTTTT.

The table lists this clonotype with a few counts. Just one base apart from a much larger clone, this may be a read error. CDR3 protein: CASRTSGSFYNEQFF. The CDR3 DNA sequence: TGTGCCAGCAGGACTAGCGGGAGCTTCTACAATGAGCAGTTCTTC. J is TRBJ2-1 and V is TRBV2; 12 positions match TRBD2. The trim removed 6 bases at V and 3 bases at J, leaving 3 bases unmatched. CDR3 size: 15 residues. Germline assignment: CDR1 SNHLY and CDR2 FYNNEI.

The chain joins TRBV28 to TRBJ2-7; 11 bases line up with TRBD1. The CDR3 is 16 residues long. After removal of 4 bases from V and 8 bases from J, the junction contained 13 bases not matched to a gene. Germline CDR1 and CDR2: MDHEN and SYDVKM. The CDR3 here is CASSSYSGTGGVKQYF. The CDR3 bases are TGTGCCAGCAGTTCATACTCCGGGACAGGGGGTGTCAAGCAGTACTTC.

This clonotype appeared a few times. The rearrangement uses TRBV19 and TRBJ1-3; weak D call: TRBD1 (6 bases). Trimming took off 11 bases at V and 0 bases at J, with 17 bases between the two ends. The CDR3 is made up of 15 amino acids. Germline V gene lookup returns CDR1 LNHDA and CDR2 SQIVND (reference sequence). CDR3 coding DNA: TGTGCCTCGGCCCCAGGGGCGATCTCTGGAAACACCATATATTTT. Protein: CASAPGAISGNTIYF.

The rearrangement uses TRBV5-4 and TRBJ2-2, with 10 bases fitting TRBD2. CDR3 size: 20 residues. J was trimmed by 5 bases and V by 0 bases; bases with no gene match: 16. Germline-derived CDR1 and CDR2 are SGHNT and YYREEE (reference sequence). CDR3 protein: CASSLALVASGRPGTGELFF. The CDR3 nucleotides read TGTGCCAGCAGCTTGGCTCTGGTGGCTAGCGGGAGACCGGGGACCGGGGAGCTGTTTTTT.

The J gene is TRBJ2-1, the V gene TRBV29-1; TRBD2 matches 7 bases. J gave up 0 bases and V 4 bases, and 6 bases lay outside the gene matches. The germline gives CDR1 SQVTM, CDR2 ANQGSEA. This CDR3 has 15 amino acids. CDR3 protein: CSVGGGRISYNEQFF. The CDR3 region has the DNA TGCAGCGTTGGGGGGGGTCGTATCTCCTACAATGAGCAGTTCTTC.

This chain connects TRBV15 to TRBJ2-1, with 10 positions matching TRBD1. The V gene's germline CDR1 is LNHNV and CDR2 YYDKDF (reference sequence). V trimming: 5 bases; J trimming: 3 bases; junction bases outside the gene matches: 10. This CDR3 is 17 amino acids long. The CDR3 reads CATSGRPWDRGYNEQFF. The CDR3 nucleotides are TGTGCCACCAGCGGAAGACCGTGGGACAGGGGCTACAATGAGCAGTTCTTC.

V and J are TRBV6-2 or TRBV6-3 and TRBJ2-7; 9 positions match TRBD1. The CDR3 loop spans 15 amino acids. V lost 4 bases to trimming and J lost 5 bases; unmatched junction nucleotides: 9. CDR1 and CDR2 (germline): MNHEY, SVGEGT. The CDR3 bases are TGTGCCAGCAGTTCGGCCGGGACAGGGACCCACGAGCAGTACTTC. Translating gives CASSSAGTGTHEQYF.

CDR3 nucleotide sequence: TGTGCCAGCAGCTTAATAGGGCTCGTTACACCCCTCCACTTT. This gives the protein CASSLIGLVTPLHF. The chain combines TRBV7-8 with TRBJ1-6; D unclear. Between the trimmed V and J ends, which lost 2 bases and 11 bases, there was a span of 13 bases. The CDR3 sequence is 14 residues long. Germline assignment: CDR1 SGHVS and CDR2 FQNEAQ.

J is TRBJ1-6 and V is TRBV30, with D possibly matching TRBD1 (6 bases). The CDR3 is 16 residues long. Trimming took 0 bases from V and 3 from J, leaving 12 bases between them. CDR1 and CDR2 from the germline V gene are GTSNPN and SVGIG (reference sequence). The CDR3 is CAWSVEGGGYNSPLHF. Written as DNA, the CDR3 is TGTGCCTGGAGTGTTGAGGGGGGCGGCTATAATTCACCCCTCCACTTT.